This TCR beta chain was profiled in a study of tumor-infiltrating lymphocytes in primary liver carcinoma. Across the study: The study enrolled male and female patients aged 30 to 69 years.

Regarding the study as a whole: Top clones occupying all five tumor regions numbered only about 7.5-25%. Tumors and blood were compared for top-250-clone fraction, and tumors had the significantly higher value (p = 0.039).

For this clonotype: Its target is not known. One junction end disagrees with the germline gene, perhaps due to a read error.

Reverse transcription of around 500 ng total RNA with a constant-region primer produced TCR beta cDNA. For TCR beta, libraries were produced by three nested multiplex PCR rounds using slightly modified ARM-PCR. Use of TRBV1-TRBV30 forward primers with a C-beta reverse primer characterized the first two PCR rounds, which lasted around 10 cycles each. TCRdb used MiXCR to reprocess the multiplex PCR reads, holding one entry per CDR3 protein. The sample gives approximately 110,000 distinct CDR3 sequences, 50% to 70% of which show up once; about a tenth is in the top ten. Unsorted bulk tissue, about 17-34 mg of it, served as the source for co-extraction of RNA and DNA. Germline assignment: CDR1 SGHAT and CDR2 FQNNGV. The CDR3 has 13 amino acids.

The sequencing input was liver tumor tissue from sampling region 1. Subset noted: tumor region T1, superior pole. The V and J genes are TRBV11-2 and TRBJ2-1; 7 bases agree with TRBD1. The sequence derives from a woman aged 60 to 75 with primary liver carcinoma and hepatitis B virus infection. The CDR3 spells CVSETGSYNDQFF. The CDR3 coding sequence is TGTGTCAGCGAGACAGGGAGCTACAATGATCAGTTCTTC.